Each of the 6 T cell receptor beta chains below was sequenced from the same sample in a study of post-analysis software for immune sequencing data. Study conclusions and caveats: The study found TRBV5-6, TRBV5-1 and TRBV20-1 among four to six TRBV segments more frequent in patients than controls.

Sequencing libraries made from TCR beta cDNA carried unique molecular identifiers. One entry per CDR3 protein, called by TCRdb with MiXCR from the PCR reads. The sample has approximately 690,000 distinct CDR3 sequences, 55% to 60% seen once; the top ten hold about 11%. Their antigens are not known. The source material was blood. All receptors derive from a girl aged 2-15 years with multiple sclerosis.

V gene TRBV30 combines with J gene TRBJ2-1; 9 nucleotides line up with TRBD1. V shed 7 bases, J shed 4 bases, and the junction held 8 bases outside the gene matches. Per the germline V gene, CDR1 is GTSNPN and CDR2 is SVGIG (reference sequence). The CDR3 consists of 14 residues. The CDR3 DNA sequence: TGTGCCTCCACAGGGGGCGAGGGATACAATGAGCAGTTCTTC. The encoded protein is CASTGGEGYNEQFF.

The chain links TRBV7-3 to TRBJ2-1; 7 bases align to TRBD2. Germline trimming cut 5 bases from V and 5 bases from J; bases unmatched to any gene: 6. Germline values: CDR1 SGHTA, CDR2 FQGTGA. The CDR3 has 14 residues. The CDR3 here is CASSPSGANNEQFF. DNA of the CDR3: TGTGCCAGCAGCCCTAGCGGAGCCAACAATGAGCAGTTCTTC. Drawing the rest from reference TRBV7-3 and TRBJ2-1, the complete variable domain is GAGVSQTPSNKVTEKGKYVELRCDPISGHTALYWYRQSLGQGPEFLIYFQGTGAADDSGLPNDRFFAVRPEGSVSTLKIQRTERGDSAVYLCASSPSGANNEQFFGPGTRLTVL.

This clonotype has a single count. This chain connects TRBV25-1 to TRBJ2-1; TRBD2 aligns across 7 bases. Trimming at V came to 3 bases and at J to 4 bases, leaving 6 bases not matched to a gene. CDR3 length: 15 residues. The germline gives CDR1 MGHDK, CDR2 SYGVNS. In nucleotides, the CDR3 is TGTGCCAGCAGTGATCCGGGACTACCGTACAATGAGCAGTTCTTC. Translation gives CASSDPGLPYNEQFF.

The sample holds a few counts of this clonotype. V usage is TRBV5-5 and J usage is TRBJ2-5, with 9 bases matching TRBD2. The CDR3 is 15 residues long. CDR1 is SGHKS, CDR2 YYEKEE, per germline (reference sequence). V trimming: 0 bases; J trimming: 3 bases; junction bases outside the gene matches: 3. In DNA form, the CDR3 reads TGTGCCAGCAGCTTGGGCGGGAGGGCCGAAGAGACCCAGTACTTC. Protein: CASSLGGRAEETQYF.

This clonotype was detected a few times. CDR3 residues: CASRRLTSGGASEQFF. CDR3 nucleotides: TGCGCCAGCAGGAGACTTACTAGCGGGGGGGCCAGTGAGCAGTTCTTC. The chain is built from TRBV10-2 and TRBJ2-1; 13 positions agree with TRBD2. This CDR3 region has 16 residues. Trimming cost V 6 bases and J 9 bases; bases outside gene matches: 11. CDR1 is WSHSY, CDR2 SAAADI, per germline.

The genes are TRBV20-1 and TRBJ2-3; 7 nucleotides match TRBD2. CDR3 length: 19 residues. Trimming at V came to 3 bases and at J to 3 bases, leaving 21 bases not matched to a gene. Germline loops: CDR1 DFQATT, CDR2 SNEGSKA (reference sequence). The CDR3 nucleotides read TGCAGTGCTAGTACGTGGCTTGACGGGGGGATTAAAGAGACAGATACGCAGTATTTT. Translated: CSASTWLDGGIKETDTQYF.